One sample yielded the 9 T cell receptor beta chains listed below, sequenced in a study of T cells in Graves' hyperthyroidism and ophthalmopathy. TCR beta CDR3 sequences were amplified from RNA transcripts. Carried out on the TCR CDR3, a first-round RT-PCR used the HTBI primer set. A single record per CDR3 protein comes from TCRdb applying MiXCR to the multiplex PCR reads. This table has 500,000 to 750,000 distinct CDR3 sequences, 14% appearing once. Sequences were obtained from blood. The source is a woman aged 18 to 35 with Graves' ophthalmopathy.

The sample holds many counts of this clonotype. This chain uses TRBV7-3 with TRBJ2-4; D unclear. With 5 bases removed from V and 0 bases from J, the gap between germline ends came to 11 bases. Germline-derived CDR1 and CDR2 are SGHTA and FQGTGA. The CDR3 has 15 amino acids. DNA of the CDR3: TGTGCCAGCAGCACCTTTGGCCTAGCCAAAAACATTCAGTACTTC. Translation gives CASSTFGLAKNIQYF.

This clonotype was seen many times. V and J are TRBV3-1 and TRBJ1-1, with D perhaps TRBD1 (6 bases). The CDR3 has 13 amino acids. Looked up from germline, CDR1 is LGHDT and CDR2 is YNNKEL (reference sequence). Trimming shortened V by 7 bases and J by 5 bases, and 14 bases separated the two germline ends. DNA for the CDR3: TGTGCCAGCACCCACAGGGATCTTACTGAAGCTTTCTTT. As protein: CASTHRDLTEAFF.

This clonotype was recorded many times. V is TRBV7-9 and J is TRBJ2-1; TRBD2 matches at 11 bases. This CDR3 contains 16 residues. The germline CDR1 and CDR2 sequences are SEHNR and FQNEAQ (reference sequence). V lost 4 bases to trimming and J lost 5 bases; unmatched junction nucleotides: 7. As DNA, the CDR3 is TGTGCCAGCAGCTCCCGAACTAGCGGGAGAGACAATGAGCAGTTCTTC. Encoded protein: CASSSRTSGRDNEQFF. Full variable domain (outside the CDR3, taken from reference TRBV7-9 and TRBJ2-1): DTGVSQNPRHKITKRGQNVTFRCDPISEHNRLYWYRQTLGQGPEFLTYFQNEAQLEKSRLLSDRFSAERPKGSFSTLEIQRTEQGDSAMYLCASSSRTSGRDNEQFFGPGTRLTVL.

This clonotype was counted at least ten times. The genes are TRBV10-3 and TRBJ2-1; TRBD1 or TRBD2 may be the D gene (5 bases each). The germline gives CDR1 ENHRY, CDR2 SYGVKD. The CDR3 spans 13 residues. V shed 8 bases and J shed 5 bases, with 13 bases lying between them. The chain's CDR3 is CAIGGTDDNEQFF. The CDR3, as DNA: TGTGCCATCGGTGGGACGGATGACAATGAGCAGTTCTTC.

In this sample, this clonotype turned up a few times. The genes are TRBV11-2 and TRBJ1-1; D remains unclear. The CDR3 loop spans 14 amino acids. The germline V gene encodes CDR1 SGHAT and CDR2 FQNNGV. The germline V and J ends were trimmed by 11 bases and 1 base, with 17 bases remaining between them. The CDR3 region has the DNA TGTGCCCGACACTCTCACCGGCAGAACACTGAAGCTTTCTTT. Translation: CARHSHRQNTEAFF. Supplemented by reference TRBV11-2 and TRBJ1-1, the full variable domain reads EAGVAQSPRYKIIEKRQSVAFWCNPISGHATLYWYQQILGQGPKLLIQFQNNGVVDDSQLPKDRFSAERLKGVDSTLKIQPAKLEDSAVYLCARHSHRQNTEAFFGQGTRLTVV.

Ten or more counts support this clonotype. The gene calls are TRBV12-5 and TRBJ2-3; 7 positions agree with TRBD2. CDR3 length: 14 amino acids. CDR1 and CDR2 from the germline V gene are LGHNT and FRNRAP. Germline trimming cut 7 bases from V and 5 bases from J; bases unmatched to any gene: 9. CDR3 bases: TGTGCTAGTGCAGAGACTAGCTCTAGAGATACGCAGTATTTT. It is translated as CASAETSSRDTQYF.

This clonotype has a count of ten or more. The chain couples TRBV7-2 to TRBJ2-1, with 15 bases that match TRBD2. V was pared by 5 bases and J by 9 bases, with 8 bases of the junction left unmatched. The CDR3 totals 16 residues. Germline assignment: CDR1 SGHTA and CDR2 FQGNSA. CDR3 in amino acids: CASSPPGLAGGSEQFF. CDR3 DNA: TGTGCCAGCAGCCCCCCGGGACTAGCGGGAGGTAGTGAGCAGTTCTTC.

This clonotype was seen repeatedly, ten times or more. The rearrangement links TRBV7-3 to TRBJ1-2, with 12 bases that match TRBD1. V shed 1 base, J shed 8 bases, and the junction held 8 bases outside the gene matches. CDR3 length: 16 amino acids. In germline, CDR1 is SGHTA, CDR2 FQGTGA. The CDR3 coding sequence is TGTGCCAGCAGCTTAATGCCGGGACAGGGGGCAGAGGGCTACACCTTC. It codes for CASSLMPGQGAEGYTF. Combining the CDR3 with reference TRBV7-3 and TRBJ1-2 gives the whole variable domain GAGVSQTPSNKVTEKGKYVELRCDPISGHTALYWYRQSLGQGPEFLIYFQGTGAADDSGLPNDRFFAVRPEGSVSTLKIQRTERGDSAVYLCASSLMPGQGAEGYTFGSGTRLTVV.

This clonotype was seen a few times. CDR3 amino acids: CASSQAATVTQPQHF. The CDR3 nucleotides read TGCGCCAGCAGCCAAGCGGCCACGGTTACTCAGCCCCAGCATTTT. The gene calls are TRBV4-1 and TRBJ1-5; no clear D gene. This CDR3 contains 15 residues. The V end lost 1 base, the J end lost 6 bases, and 13 bases lay between the germline ends. CDR1 and CDR2 (germline): MGHRA, YSYEKL.